The 18 T cell receptor beta chains below come from one sample, sequenced in a study of T cells in Graves' hyperthyroidism and ophthalmopathy. Amplification of TCR beta CDR3 regions was performed using RNA transcripts as template. When the TCR CDR3 underwent first-round RT-PCR, the HTBI primer set was used. Via MiXCR, TCRdb re-called the multiplex PCR reads, giving one row per CDR3 protein. The sample lists 470,000 or so distinct CDR3 sequences, about a fifth occurring once. The source material was blood. The source is a man aged 18-30 years with Graves' hyperthyroidism.

This clonotype occurred many times. This chain connects TRBV12-3 or TRBV12-4 to TRBJ1-2; D is unresolved. Trimming left V 8 bases short and J 6 bases short, with 25 bases between. CDR3 length: 16 amino acids. The CDR3 region is CASGFQRALVRDGYTF. In nucleotides, the CDR3 is TGTGCCAGCGGGTTCCAGAGAGCGCTGGTTAGGGATGGCTACACCTTC.

The chain employs TRBV10-3 and TRBJ2-1; D gene uncertain. Trimming stripped 2 bases from V and 0 bases from J, with 14 bases between. Germline lookup yields CDR1 ENHRY and CDR2 SYGVKD. The CDR3 has 17 amino acids. The DNA for the CDR3 is TGTGCCATCAGTGAGGGAGACATGATATTCTCCTACAATGAGCAGTTCTTC. As protein: CAISEGDMIFSYNEQFF.

This clonotype was seen at least ten times. The chain employs TRBV20-1 and TRBJ1-2; 9 nucleotides line up with TRBD1. CDR3 length: 14 amino acids. Germline CDR1 and CDR2: DFQATT and SNEGSKA (reference sequence). V was clipped by 6 bases and J by 4 bases; unmatched bases: 9. CDR3 sequence: CSAQIGTGSYGYTF. The DNA of the CDR3 is TGCAGTGCGCAAATTGGGACAGGGTCCTATGGCTACACCTTC.

This clonotype was counted only a few times. An end of the junction differs from the germline gene, which may be a read error. The chain uses TRBV9 and TRBJ2-2; D remains unclear. CDR3 length: 13 amino acids. Germline lookup yields CDR1 SGDLS and CDR2 YYNGEE. DNA for the CDR3: TGTGCCGGCAGCGTAGTCGGGCTGGGGGAGCTGTTTTTT. Encoded protein: CAGSVVGLGELFF.

V is TRBV2 and J is TRBJ2-5; 7 nucleotides align to TRBD2. Trimming cost V 3 bases and J 0 bases; bases outside gene matches: 4. The CDR3 is 15 amino acids. The germline V gene has CDR1 SNHLY and CDR2 FYNNEI. The CDR3 coding sequence is TGTGCCAGCAGTGAGGCTAGCGGAAACCAAGAGACCCAGTACTTC. It is translated as CASSEASGNQETQYF.

About this clonotype: At one end the junction does not follow the germline gene, possibly because of a read error. This chain uses TRBV7-9 with TRBJ1-1; D gene ambiguous. Germline loops: CDR1 SEHNR, CDR2 FQNEAQ (reference sequence). The CDR3 is 11 amino acids. The chain's CDR3 is CASSLGVEACF. Written as DNA, the CDR3 is TGTGCCAGCAGCTTAGGGGTTGAAGCTTGCTTT.

Many counts were recorded for this clonotype. The rearrangement joins TRBV28 to TRBJ1-1; tentatively, D is TRBD1 (6 bases). In germline, CDR1 is MDHEN, CDR2 SYDVKM. V lost 7 bases and J lost 5, with 17 bases in between. The CDR3 totals 14 residues. The CDR3 DNA follows: TGTGCCAGCACCAACTGGGGGCAACGGACTGAAGCTTTCTTT. It encodes CASTNWGQRTEAFF.

This clonotype occurred many times. The chain recombines TRBV9 with TRBJ2-5; 11 nucleotides match TRBD2. In germline, CDR1 is SGDLS, CDR2 YYNGEE. This CDR3 contains 17 residues. J gave up 2 bases and V 0 bases, and 6 bases lay outside the gene matches. The CDR3 region has the DNA TGTGCCAGCAGCGTAGATGGGCTAGCGGGGGGACAAGAGACCCAGTACTTC. Translation: CASSVDGLAGGQETQYF.

V gene TRBV20-1 combines with J gene TRBJ2-7; the D gene is possibly TRBD1 (5 bases). The length of the CDR3 is 12 residues. Germline values: CDR1 DFQATT, CDR2 SNEGSKA (reference sequence). The V gene lost 3 bases and the J gene lost 5 bases, with 11 bases spanning the gap. The CDR3 sequence: CSASIRADEQYF. The CDR3 bases are TGCAGTGCTAGTATCAGGGCGGACGAGCAGTACTTC.

The CDR3 is CASSLRRGYGYTF. CDR3 DNA: TGTGCCAGCAGTTTAAGGAGGGGCTATGGCTACACCTTC. The chain employs TRBV28 and TRBJ1-2, with D perhaps matching TRBD1 (5 bases). The germline CDR1 and CDR2 sequences are MDHEN and SYDVKM. This CDR3 has 13 residues. V was trimmed by 2 bases and J by 4 bases, leaving 8 bases between them.

The chain combines TRBV7-9 with TRBJ2-6, with D perhaps matching TRBD1 (5 bases). Between the trimmed V and J ends, which lost 5 bases and 3 bases, there was a span of 11 bases. The CDR3 covers 15 residues. Per germline, CDR1 SEHNR and CDR2 FQNEAQ (reference sequence). Here the CDR3 reads CASSRVGLGANVLTF. The CDR3 nucleotides are TGTGCCAGCAGCCGAGTGGGGCTTGGGGCCAACGTCCTGACTTTC.

This chain uses TRBV6-1 with TRBJ2-7; D might be TRBD2 (6 bases). Trimming removed 8 bases at V and 9 bases at J, with 20 bases between. From germline, CDR1 is MNHNS and CDR2 SASEGT. The CDR3 is 13 amino acids. CDR3 region: CASVEGTLRVQYF. The CDR3 nucleotides are TGTGCCAGCGTGGAAGGGACTCTCCGCGTGCAGTACTTC.

This clonotype has ten or more counts. The rearrangement uses TRBV12-3 or TRBV12-4 and TRBJ2-6; possibly TRBD2 for D (6 bases). This CDR3 contains 15 residues. The V end was cut by 2 bases, the J end by 2 bases, with 7 bases between. The chain's CDR3 is CASSLTGAGANVLTF. The CDR3 DNA is TGTGCCAGCAGTTTAACGGGGGCTGGGGCCAACGTCCTGACTTTC.

At least ten counts were recorded for this clonotype. The J gene is TRBJ2-2, the V gene TRBV20-1; TRBD2 matches at 15 bases. Germline CDR1 DFQATT, CDR2 SNEGSKA (reference sequence). The CDR3 length is 19 residues. V shed 1 base and J 5 bases; nucleotides not matched to a gene: 11. CDR3 protein: CSARAWTSGGVRRTGELFF. As DNA, the CDR3 is TGCAGTGCTAGAGCCTGGACTAGCGGGGGGGTCAGGAGGACCGGGGAGCTGTTTTTT.

This clonotype was observed many times. CDR3 residues: CATGGGGETQYF. The CDR3 bases are TGTGCCACCGGTGGCGGGGGCGAGACCCAGTACTTC. This sequence joins TRBV28 and TRBJ2-5; the D gene is possibly TRBD2 (7 bases). CDR1 and CDR2 (germline): MDHEN, SYDVKM. The CDR3 has 12 amino acids. Trimming removed 10 bases at V and 5 bases at J, with 14 bases between.

In this sample, this clonotype turned up many times. The chain joins TRBV10-1 to TRBJ2-7; D is unclear. The CDR3 spans 13 residues. The V end was cut by 0 bases, the J end by 6 bases, with 9 bases between. Germline assignment: CDR1 WNHNN and CDR2 SYGVQD (reference sequence). Here the CDR3 reads CASSESLDSEQYF. The CDR3 nucleotides read TGCGCCAGCAGTGAGTCTCTAGATTCCGAGCAGTACTTC.

This clonotype was observed many times. V and J are TRBV24-1 and TRBJ1-2; a weak D match, TRBD1 (6 bases). The V end lost 3 bases, the J end lost 4 bases, and 11 bases lay between the germline ends. Germline CDR1 and CDR2: KGHDR and SFDVKD. The CDR3 contains 14 residues. The CDR3 loop is CATSDGGRGYGYTF. CDR3 in DNA: TGTGCCACCAGTGATGGGGGCCGCGGCTATGGCTACACCTTC.

This clonotype was counted at least ten times. At one boundary the junction diverges from the germline segment, which might be a read error. This chain joins TRBV28 and TRBJ1-1; D remains unclear. CDR1 and CDR2 from the germline V gene are MDHEN and SYDVKM. CDR3 size: 12 residues. CDR3 sequence: CASSFWATEALF. DNA for the CDR3: TGTGCCAGCAGTTTTTGGGCCACTGAAGCTCTCTTT.